This note documents a single T cell receptor (beta chain) sequence. Its cognate antigen has yet to be identified. No base quality information exists; no much larger clone differs at one position. The data were obtained in a study of quantifying T cell responses using KT2 cells (dated by TCRdb to the late 2010s). Study-level background: RNA was DNase-treated and reverse transcribed with TCR alpha and beta constant-region primers, mostly using SuperScript III. The efficiency of the T4 ligation step under optimum conditions was estimated to be above 8%. To prevent over-amplification, PCR2 was performed as a SYBR Green qPCR and halted at a predetermined fluorescence threshold.

Broader findings and caveats from the paper: KT2 sequences were still detected at the lowest spike-in tested, roughly one KT2 cell per 100,000 PBMC. The study did not include a side-by-side comparison of this pipeline with other TCR sequencing techniques. The numbers of KT2 alpha and beta sequences increased linearly with the number of input KT2 cells across several orders of magnitude. Saturation in the detection of KT2 sequences was observed at very high KT2 spike-in numbers.

V gives up 2 bases and J gives up 0 bases, and the segment between their germline ends measures 12 bases. Via the germline V gene, CDR1 is WSHSY and CDR2 SAAADI. Including the terminal cysteine and phenylalanine, the CDR3 comprises 16 residues. The sequence is cut down to CDR3 DNA, 48 bases in frame from base 1. Known numbers of KT2, a T cell clone whose TCR had been sequenced previously, were spiked into unfractionated PBMC to test the sensitivity and accuracy of the pipeline. A range of KT2-to-PBMC ratios was produced by mixing KT2 cells with a fixed number of PBMC. The library was made by UMI-ligation and nested PCR. A single-stranded oligonucleotide bearing the Illumina SP2 sequence and a UMI was ligated to the 3' end of the cDNA with T4 RNA ligase 1. PCR1 ran three to four cycles (98°C 15 s, 69°C 30 s, 72°C 40 s); the beta primer was an equimolar mix of RC1.1 and RC1.2 covering TRBC1 and TRBC2. From PCR2 onward, TCR alpha and beta chains were processed separately, and sample indices and Illumina adaptors were added. The UMI comprised 12 random nucleotides, as two hexamers separated by a spacer, placed after an 8-base spacer. Libraries were sequenced on an Illumina MiSeq using v2 2x251 paired-end chemistry, with more than 9 samples typically included per run. To boost diversity, each sequencing library was supplemented with PhiX DNA at roughly 4.5-7%. Under the source paper's analysis protocol: The raw reads were converted into FASTQ with bcl2fastq and then demultiplexed by dual indices with Demultiplexor. Decombinator assigned V and J genes by tag matching, allowing a single base-pair mismatch. UMIs were used by Collapsinator to correct both sequencing errors and frequency errors caused by PCR heterogeneity. CDR3Translator converted Decombinator identifiers into nucleotide sequence, translated that sequence into amino acids, and extracted CDR3 based on C- and N-terminal motifs. A cluster of KT2 sequences sharing one unique molecular identifier was counted as one distinct KT2 TCR. TCRdb took the public reads, trimmed them with fastp at Q25, ran MiXCR for clone calling and kept in-frame beta chains. Under each unique CDR3 protein, matching rows form one entry showing the most common genes and DNA. The V and J calls, along with clone size, are taken from TCRdb and not from the paper's own processing. The sample table lists tens of thousands of distinct CDR3 sequences, under 7.5% of them with a count of one. The ten most abundant clones make up 15% to 17% of the sample.

The sequence links TRBV10-2 to TRBJ2-3; the D segment cannot be called with confidence. This TCR was sampled from a human donor. Sequencing used PBMCs spiked with cells of the T cell clone KT2. The DNA sequence is TGCGCCAGCAGTGAGCAAAGCATTCCTAGCACAGATACGCAGTATTTT. Protein translation: CASSEQSIPSTDTQYF.